These T cell receptor beta chains were read from a single sample in a study of blood T cell repertoires in COVID-19. The table came from immunoSEQ multiplex PCR; TCRdb's copy has only in-frame clones and leaves some out. Of 150,000 or so clones in the sample, approximately 84% were seen once. Sequencing was done on a sample of peripheral blood. The receptor source for this set is a woman of 80 years or more with acute or convalescent COVID-19. Both conserved end residues are part of each CDR3. A D gene is named only where the DNA matches it firmly. Clone size, where shown, is once, few, many, or a class for clones that have expanded.

d_call | j_call | v_call | clone_size | cdr3_aa | cdr3_nt
TRBD1 | TRBJ2-7 | TRBV28 | once | CASSFHRGRAGEQYF | TGTGCCAGCAGTTTCCACAGGGGGCGCGCAGGCGAGCAGTACTTC
NA | TRBJ2-7 | TRBV10-3 | NA | CAAAGTASHEQYF | TGTGCCGCCGCCGGGACTGCTTCCCACGAGCAGTACTTC
TRBD1 | TRBJ1-1 | TRBV14 | NA | CASSQVSPGQGVTEAFF | TGTGCCAGCAGCCAAGTCTCCCCGGGACAGGGAGTCACTGAAGCTTTCTTT
TRBD1 | TRBJ1-2 | TRBV19 | NA | CASTPGTVVGYTF | TGTGCCAGTACCCCCGGGACAGTGGTGGGCTACACCTTC
TRBD1 | TRBJ1-1 | TRBV5-4 | NA | CASSGRGLGTEAFF | TGTGCCAGCAGCGGAAGGGGGCTCGGGACTGAAGCTTTCTTT
TRBD2 | TRBJ2-1 | TRBV6-5 | once | CASSLQLAGGYNEQFF | TGTGCCAGCAGTTTGCAACTAGCGGGAGGATACAATGAGCAGTTCTTC
TRBD1 | TRBJ1-2 | TRBV2 | once | CASIINPRRDRWGYTF | TGTGCCAGCATCATAAACCCCCGTAGGGACAGGTGGGGTTACACCTTC
TRBD1 | TRBJ2-4 | TRBV20-1 | NA | CSAGDTGGDKNIQYF | TGCAGTGCTGGTGATACAGGGGGTGACAAAAACATTCAGTACTTC
NA | TRBJ1-1 | TRBV15 | few | CATSRGWANTEAFF | TGTGCCACCAGCAGAGGATGGGCTAACACTGAAGCTTTCTTT
NA | TRBJ1-4 | TRBV30 | NA | CAWSVARAGEKLFF | TGTGCCTGGAGTGTGGCCAGGGCGGGGGAAAAACTGTTTTTT
NA | TRBJ1-5 | TRBV6-5 | NA | CASSYAGGNQPQHF | TGTGCCAGCAGTTACGCGGGAGGCAATCAGCCCCAGCATTTT
NA | TRBJ2-5 | TRBV9 | NA | CASSSGATGTQYF | TGTGCCAGCAGCTCTGGGGCCACGGGGACCCAGTACTTC
NA | TRBJ2-5 | TRBV2 | NA | CASNPGMETQYF | TGTGCCAGCAATCCGGGGATGGAGACCCAGTACTTC
NA | TRBJ2-7 | TRBV5-1 | few | CASSFGSSYEQYF | TGCGCCAGCAGCTTCGGGAGCTCCTACGAGCAGTACTTC
TRBD1 | TRBJ2-7 | TRBV9 | once | CASSVAGGSFYEQYF | TGTGCCAGCAGCGTTGCAGGGGGAAGTTTCTACGAGCAGTACTTC
NA | TRBJ1-2 | TRBV19 | NA | CASSIAALGAGYTF | TGTGCCAGTAGTATAGCGGCCTTGGGCGCTGGCTACACCTTC